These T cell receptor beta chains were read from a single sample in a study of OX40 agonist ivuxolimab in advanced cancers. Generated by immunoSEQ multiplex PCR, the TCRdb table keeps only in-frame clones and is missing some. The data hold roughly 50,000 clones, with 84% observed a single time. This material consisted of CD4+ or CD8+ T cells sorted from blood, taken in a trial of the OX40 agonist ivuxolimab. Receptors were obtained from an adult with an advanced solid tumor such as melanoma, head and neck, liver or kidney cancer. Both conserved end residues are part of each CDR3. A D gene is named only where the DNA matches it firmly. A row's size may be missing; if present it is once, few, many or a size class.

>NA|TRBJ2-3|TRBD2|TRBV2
CASAKSTSGGSTDTQYF
TGTGCCAGCGCGAAATCTACTAGCGGGGGTAGCACAGATACGCAGTATTTT
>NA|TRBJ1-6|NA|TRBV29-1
CSVALTGLDSPLHF
TGCAGCGTCGCCCTGACAGGTCTGGACTCACCCCTCCACTTT
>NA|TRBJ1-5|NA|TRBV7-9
CASSRTGLNQPQHF
TGTGCCAGCAGCCGGACGGGACTCAATCAGCCCCAGCATTTT
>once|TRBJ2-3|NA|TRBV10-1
CASGGGTGTDTQYF
TGCGCCAGTGGAGGGGGAACCGGCACAGATACGCAGTATTTT
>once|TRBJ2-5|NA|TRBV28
CASSSQETQYF
TGTGCCAGCAGTTCCCAAGAGACCCAGTACTTC
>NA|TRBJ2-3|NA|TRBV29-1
CSVKTTDTQYF
TGCAGCGTCAAGACCACAGATACGCAGTATTTT
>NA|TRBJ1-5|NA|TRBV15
CATSEGWDQPQHF
TGTGCCACCAGCGAGGGGTGGGATCAGCCCCAGCATTTT
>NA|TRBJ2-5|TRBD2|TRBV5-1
CASSLPGTGGETQYF
TGCGCCAGCAGCTTGCCCGGGACGGGGGGAGAGACCCAGTACTTC
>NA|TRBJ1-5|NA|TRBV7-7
CASSPGEGQPQHF
TGTGCCAGCAGCCCCGGGGAGGGTCAGCCCCAGCATTTT
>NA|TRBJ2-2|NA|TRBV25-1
CASRLGSGELFF
TGTGCCAGCCGTCTGGGGTCCGGGGAGCTGTTTTTT
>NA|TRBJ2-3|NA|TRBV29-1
CSVGIPGADTQYF
TGCAGCGTTGGAATCCCCGGGGCAGATACGCAGTATTTT
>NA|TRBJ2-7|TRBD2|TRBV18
CASSPQLADEQYF
TGTGCCAGCTCACCTCAACTAGCGGACGAGCAGTACTTC
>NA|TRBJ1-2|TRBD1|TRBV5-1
CASSLGQGDYGYTF
TGCGCCAGCAGCTTAGGACAGGGAGACTATGGCTACACCTTC
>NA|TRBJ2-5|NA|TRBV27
CASSRTPQETQYF
TGTGCCAGCAGTCGGACGCCTCAAGAGACCCAGTACTTC
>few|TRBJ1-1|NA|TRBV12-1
CASSSWAGENTEAFF
TGTGCCAGCAGCTCGTGGGCAGGGGAGAACACTGAAGCTTTCTTT
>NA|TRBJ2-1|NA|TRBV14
CASSQVWDGSLNEQFF
TGTGCCAGCAGCCAAGTATGGGACGGGAGTCTCAATGAGCAGTTCTTC
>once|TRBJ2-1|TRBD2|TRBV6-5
CASSPSSGLNNEQFF
TGTGCCAGCAGTCCCTCTAGCGGACTAAACAATGAGCAGTTCTTC
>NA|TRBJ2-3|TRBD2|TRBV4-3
CASSQDHQAGAVTDTQYF
TGCGCCAGCAGCCAAGATCATCAAGCGGGAGCCGTCACAGATACGCAGTATTTT
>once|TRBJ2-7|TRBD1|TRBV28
CASRIAGDRALYEQYF
TGTGCCAGCAGAATCGCCGGGGACAGGGCGCTTTACGAGCAGTACTTC
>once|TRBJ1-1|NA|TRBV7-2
CASSLVGYKDQAFF
TGTGCCAGCAGCTTAGTCGGGTATAAGGACCAAGCTTTCTTT
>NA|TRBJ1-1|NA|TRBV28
CASSLGGDVTEAFF
TGTGCCAGCAGTTTAGGGGGCGATGTAACTGAAGCTTTCTTT
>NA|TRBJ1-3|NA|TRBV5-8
CASSQEVGDSGNTIYF
TGTGCCAGCAGTCAGGAAGTAGGCGACTCTGGAAACACCATATATTTT
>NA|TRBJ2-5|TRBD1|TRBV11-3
CASSFRGREETQYF
TGTGCCAGCAGCTTTAGGGGGCGGGAAGAGACCCAGTACTTC
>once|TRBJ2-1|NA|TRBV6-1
CASSERLATNEQFF
TGTGCCAGCAGTGAAAGGCTAGCGACTAATGAGCAGTTCTTC
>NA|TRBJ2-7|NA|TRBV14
CASSQDRHPYEQYF
TGTGCCAGCAGCCAAGATAGACACCCCTACGAGCAGTACTTC
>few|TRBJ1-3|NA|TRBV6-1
CASSEAGGENGNTIYF
TGTGCCAGCAGTGAAGCAGGGGGGGAGAATGGAAACACCATATATTTT
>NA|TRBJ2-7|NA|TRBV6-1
CASNKQRVYEQYF
TGTGCCAGCAATAAACAGCGGGTTTACGAGCAGTACTTC
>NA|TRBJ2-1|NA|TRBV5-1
CASSLGQIYNEQFF
TGCGCCAGCAGCTTGGGCCAGATCTACAATGAGCAGTTCTTC
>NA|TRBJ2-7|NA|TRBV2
CASRWVRAYEQYF
TGTGCCAGCAGGTGGGTAAGGGCCTACGAGCAGTACTTC
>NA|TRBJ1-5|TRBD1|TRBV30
CAWSTGDYSNQPQHF
TGTGCCTGGAGTACAGGGGACTATAGCAATCAGCCCCAGCATTTT
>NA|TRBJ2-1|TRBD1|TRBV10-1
CASSSGQGDEQFF
TGCGCCAGCAGTTCGGGACAGGGTGATGAGCAGTTCTTC
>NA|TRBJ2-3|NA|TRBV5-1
CASSAGFSIDTQYF
TGCGCCAGCAGCGCCGGGTTCTCAATAGATACGCAGTATTTT
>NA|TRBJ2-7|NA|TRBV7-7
CASSLGRGYEQYF
TGTGCCAGCAGCTTAGGGAGGGGCTACGAGCAGTACTTC
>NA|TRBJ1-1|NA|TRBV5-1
CASSLEQQDTEAFF
TGCGCCAGCAGCTTGGAACAGCAGGACACTGAAGCTTTCTTT
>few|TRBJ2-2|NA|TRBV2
CASSVYTGELFF
TGTGCCAGCAGTGTTTACACCGGGGAGCTGTTTTTT
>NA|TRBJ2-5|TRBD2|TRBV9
CASSPRTSGRAVAETQYF
TGTGCCAGCAGCCCCAGGACTAGCGGGAGGGCGGTTGCGGAGACCCAGTACTTC
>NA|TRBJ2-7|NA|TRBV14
CASSQAPYKGGRKVHEQYF
TGTGCCAGCAGCCAAGCGCCCTATAAGGGAGGAAGAAAGGTTCACGAGCAGTACTTC
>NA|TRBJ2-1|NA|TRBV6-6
CASSYSTVGDEQFF
TGTGCCAGCAGTTACTCGACTGTCGGGGATGAGCAGTTCTTC
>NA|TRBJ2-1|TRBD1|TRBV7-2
CASSPRRGTGGGNEQFF
TGTGCCAGCAGCCCCCGACGGGGGACAGGGGGAGGCAATGAGCAGTTCTTC